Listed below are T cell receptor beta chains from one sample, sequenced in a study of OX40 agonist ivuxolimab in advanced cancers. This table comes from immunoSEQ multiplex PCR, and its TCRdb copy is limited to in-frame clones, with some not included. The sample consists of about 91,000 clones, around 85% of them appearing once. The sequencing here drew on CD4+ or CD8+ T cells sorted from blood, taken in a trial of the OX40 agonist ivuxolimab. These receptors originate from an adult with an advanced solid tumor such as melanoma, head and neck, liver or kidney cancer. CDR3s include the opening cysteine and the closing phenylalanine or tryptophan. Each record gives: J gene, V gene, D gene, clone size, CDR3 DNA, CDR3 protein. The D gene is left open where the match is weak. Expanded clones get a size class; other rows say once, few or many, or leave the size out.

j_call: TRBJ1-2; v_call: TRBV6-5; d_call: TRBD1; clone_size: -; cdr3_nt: TGTGCCAGCAGTTACTCGCGTCCAGGGGGCAGGTCAGGCTACACCTTC; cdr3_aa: CASSYSRPGGRSGYTF
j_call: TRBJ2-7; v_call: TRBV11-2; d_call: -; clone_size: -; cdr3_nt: TGTGCCAGCAGCTTAGGGACAGCGACCTACGAGCAGTACTTC; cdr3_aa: CASSLGTATYEQYF
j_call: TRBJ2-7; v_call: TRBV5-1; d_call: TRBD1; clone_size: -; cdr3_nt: TGCGCCAGCAGCCCAGGACAGGGTGGATACGAGCAGTACTTC; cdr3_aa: CASSPGQGGYEQYF
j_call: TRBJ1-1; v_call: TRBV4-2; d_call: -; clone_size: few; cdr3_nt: TGTGCCAGCAGCCCCCCGGTTGGGACCACTGAAGCTTTCTTT; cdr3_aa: CASSPPVGTTEAFF
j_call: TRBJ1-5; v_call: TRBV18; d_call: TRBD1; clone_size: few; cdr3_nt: TGTGCCAGCTCCAACGAGCGGGACAGGAGCAATCAGCCCCAGCATTTT; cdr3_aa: CASSNERDRSNQPQHF
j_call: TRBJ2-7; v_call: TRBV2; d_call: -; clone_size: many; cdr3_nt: TGTGCCAGCAGTGACCCCCGGTTCGCGTACGAGCAGTACTTC; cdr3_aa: CASSDPRFAYEQYF
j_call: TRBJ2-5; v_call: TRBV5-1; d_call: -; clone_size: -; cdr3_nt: TGCGCCAGCAGCTTTCGGGCCCGACAACAGACCCAGTACTTC; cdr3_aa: CASSFRARQQTQYF
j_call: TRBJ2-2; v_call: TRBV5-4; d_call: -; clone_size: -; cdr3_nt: TGTGCCAGCAGCCAGACCAGATTTGGCCCCGGGGAGCTGTTTTTT; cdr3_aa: CASSQTRFGPGELFF
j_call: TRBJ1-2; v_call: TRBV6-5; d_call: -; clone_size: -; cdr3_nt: TGTGCCAGCAGTTCCGGGACTGGGGGCTACACCTTC; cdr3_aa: CASSSGTGGYTF
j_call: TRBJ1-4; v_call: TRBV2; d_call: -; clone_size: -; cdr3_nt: TGTGCCAGCACCCGATCTGGCAGGCCTAATGAAAAACTGTTTTTT; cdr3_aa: CASTRSGRPNEKLFF
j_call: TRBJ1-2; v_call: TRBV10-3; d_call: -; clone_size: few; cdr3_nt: TGTGCCATCAGTGACTTGCTGGGCTACACCTTC; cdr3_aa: CAISDLLGYTF
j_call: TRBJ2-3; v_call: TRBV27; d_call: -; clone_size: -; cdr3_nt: TGTGCCAGCAGCTCCAGGGGCACAGATACGCAGTATTTT; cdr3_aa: CASSSRGTDTQYF
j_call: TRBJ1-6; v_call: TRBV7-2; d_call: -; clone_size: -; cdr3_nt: TGTGCCAGCAGCTTCACCGGGGATTCACCCCTCCACTTT; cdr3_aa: CASSFTGDSPLHF
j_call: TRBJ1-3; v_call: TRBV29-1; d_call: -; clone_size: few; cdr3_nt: TGCAGCGTTGGGCAGACTTCTGGAAACACCATATATTTT; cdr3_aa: CSVGQTSGNTIYF
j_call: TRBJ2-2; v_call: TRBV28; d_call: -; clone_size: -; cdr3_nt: TGTGCCAGCAGTTTGGCGGGGGCGGCCGGGGAGCTGTTTTTT; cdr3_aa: CASSLAGAAGELFF
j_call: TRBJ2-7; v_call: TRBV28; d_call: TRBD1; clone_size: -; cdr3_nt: TGTGCCAGCAGTGGACCGACAGGGTTCCTCTACGAGCAGTACTTC; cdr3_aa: CASSGPTGFLYEQYF
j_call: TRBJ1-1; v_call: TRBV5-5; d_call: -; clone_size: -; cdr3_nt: TGTGCCAGCAGCTTGGCGGTCATGGCAGGGTGGCACACTGAAGCTTTCTTT; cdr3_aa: CASSLAVMAGWHTEAFF
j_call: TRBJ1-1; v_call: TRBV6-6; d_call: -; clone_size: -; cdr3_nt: TGTGCCAGCAGTTACTCGATCGGCAGGAACACTGAAGCTTTCTTT; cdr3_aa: CASSYSIGRNTEAFF
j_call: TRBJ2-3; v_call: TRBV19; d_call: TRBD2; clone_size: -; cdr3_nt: TGTGCCAGGCCTAGCGGAGATACGCAGTATTTT; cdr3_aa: CARPSGDTQYF
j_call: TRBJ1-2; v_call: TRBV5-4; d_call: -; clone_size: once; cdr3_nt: TGTGCCAGCAGCTTGGGTCGGGGGCAGAGTGGCTACACCTTC; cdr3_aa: CASSLGRGQSGYTF
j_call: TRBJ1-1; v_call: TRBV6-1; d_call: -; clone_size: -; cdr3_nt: TGTGCCAGTATCGCGCCGTTGAACACTGAAGCTTTCTTT; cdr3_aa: CASIAPLNTEAFF
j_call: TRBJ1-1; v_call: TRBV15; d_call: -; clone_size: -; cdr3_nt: TGTGCCACCAGCAGAGGTCTAAACGCTGAAGCTTTCTTT; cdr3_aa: CATSRGLNAEAFF
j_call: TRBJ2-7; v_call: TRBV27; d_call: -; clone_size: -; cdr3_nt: TGTGCCAGCAGTTTATCTAGCGGCAATTACTACGAGCAGTACTTC; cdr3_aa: CASSLSSGNYYEQYF
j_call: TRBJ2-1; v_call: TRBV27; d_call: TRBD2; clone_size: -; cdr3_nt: TGTGCCAGCAGCTTAGCGGGGCGATATATCAATGAGCAGTTCTTC; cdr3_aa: CASSLAGRYINEQFF
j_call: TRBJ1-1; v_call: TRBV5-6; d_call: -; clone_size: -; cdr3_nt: TGTGCCAGCAGCTTGGCCGGGGCAACTGAAGCTTTCTTT; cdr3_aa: CASSLAGATEAFF
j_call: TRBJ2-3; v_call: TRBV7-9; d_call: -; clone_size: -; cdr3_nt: TGTGCCAGCAGCTTAGAGGTGAGGGAGGCCACAGATACGCAGTATTTT; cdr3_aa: CASSLEVREATDTQYF
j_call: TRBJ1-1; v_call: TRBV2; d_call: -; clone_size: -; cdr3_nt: TGTGCCAGCAGTGCACAGGGGAACACTGAAGCTTTCTTT; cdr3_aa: CASSAQGNTEAFF
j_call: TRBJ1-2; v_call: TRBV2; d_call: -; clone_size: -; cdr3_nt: TGTGCCAGCAGCAAAGGGACTGAGGGCTACACCTTC; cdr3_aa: CASSKGTEGYTF
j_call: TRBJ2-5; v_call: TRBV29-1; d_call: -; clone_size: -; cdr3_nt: TGCAGCGTTATAACACAGGAGACCCAGTACTTC; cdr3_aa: CSVITQETQYF
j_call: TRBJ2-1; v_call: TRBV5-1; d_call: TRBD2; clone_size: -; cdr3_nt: TGCGCCAGCAGCTTGGAGACTAGCAGGTGGGATGAGCAGTTCTTC; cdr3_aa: CASSLETSRWDEQFF
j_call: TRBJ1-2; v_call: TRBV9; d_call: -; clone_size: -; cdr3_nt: TGTGCCAGCATCGACCGACGGAACTATGGCTACACCTTC; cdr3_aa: CASIDRRNYGYTF